This TCR beta chain was profiled in a study of human T cells and chemical hapten exposure. Study information: The study patch tested 0.01% DPC on the upper back and read results at 6 days.

Study-level points and caveats: More PT1 expanded TCRs went with higher patch test scores.

This clonotype was picked up a small number of times. Its antigen is undetermined. TCRdb fed the RACE reads into MiXCR, producing one record per CDR3 protein. Among fewer than 60,000 distinct CDR3 sequences, over 9% were seen once, and the ten largest hold 3.5% to 4.5%. This sample's time point: pre-sensitization, week 0. Specified treatment: therapeutic diphenylcyclopropenone sensitization with weekly scalp DPC. The V and J ends lost 5 bases and 9 bases respectively, with 16 bases between them. The CDR3 has 12 amino acids. Germline V gives CDR1 DFQATT, CDR2 SNEGSKA (reference sequence). The chain recombines TRBV20-1 with TRBJ1-2; possible D gene TRBD1, 5 bases. The sample was whole blood, taken in connection with sensitization to the hapten diphenylcyclopropenone (DPC). The receptor comes from a woman between 35 and 50 years old with alopecia areata. Some clones in this sample may be carry-over from other donors' samples. CDR3 DNA: TGCAGTGCTGGGGAAGGGGTGTGGAGCTACACCTTC. This encodes CSAGEGVWSYTF.